This TCR beta chain was recorded in a study of Graves' ophthalmopathy and Graves' hyperthyroidism. Study as a whole: Pretreatment peripheral blood was obtained at initial diagnosis. Study conclusions and caveats: At roughly 67% sensitivity and 72.22% specificity, the model predicted progression of the ophthalmopathy.

This clonotype was seen at least ten times. The target antigen is unknown. CAS ≥3, NOSPECS ≥4, moderate-to-severe activity and duration under 3 months marked donors with ophthalmopathy. As the template, RNA transcripts were used to amplify TCR beta CDR3 regions. Second-round multiplex PCR came after a first-round RT-PCR that employed HTBI primers. TCRdb redid the calling of the multiplex PCR reads with MiXCR, one entry per CDR3 protein. The profile shows hundreds of thousands of distinct CDR3 sequences, about 41% of them singletons. The CDR3 consists of 11 residues. From germline, CDR1 is MGHDK and CDR2 SYGVNS. V was clipped by 8 bases and J by 5 bases, with 7 bases between them.

The chain has TRBV25-1 and TRBJ1-5; D not resolved. Sequences were obtained from peripheral blood. This receptor was obtained from an adult man with Graves' ophthalmopathy. CDR3 nucleotides: TGTGCCAGCCCCAGGTATCAGCCCCAGCATTTT. This gives the protein CASPRYQPQHF. Variable domain in full (rest from reference TRBV25-1 and TRBJ1-5): EADIYQTPRYLVIGTGKKITLECSQTMGHDKMYWYQQDPGMELHLIHYSYGVNSTEKGDLSSESTVSRIRTEHFPLTLESARPSHTSQYLCASPRYQPQHFGDGTRLSIL.